The 14 T cell receptor beta chains reported below all come from one sample, sequenced in a study of blood T cell repertoires in COVID-19. Libraries were prepared by immunoSEQ multiplex PCR; TCRdb keeps only in-frame clonotypes and omits some of them. The sample includes some 350,000 clones, 70% to 90% of them seen just once. Sequenced: PBMCs or T cells enriched from blood (not recorded which). All receptors derive from a woman aged 25 to 39 who had recovered from COVID-19.

Only a few counts were recorded for this clone. This chain links TRBV30 with TRBJ1-2, with TRBD1 matching over 8 bases. Trimming cost V 2 bases and J 10 bases; bases outside gene matches: 6. The germline V gene encodes CDR1 GTSNPN and CDR2 SVGIG (reference sequence). The CDR3 is made up of 12 amino acids. The CDR3 nucleotides read TGTGCCTGGAGTAGCGACCAGGGGGCCTACACCTTC. Protein: CAWSSDQGAYTF.

This clone was detected only a few times. The CDR3 protein is CASSLTGGFSYNSPLHF. Written as DNA, the CDR3 is TGTGCCAGCAGTTTAACAGGGGGGTTTTCCTATAATTCACCCCTCCACTTT. The gene calls are TRBV28 and TRBJ1-6; TRBD1 matches 8 bases. The CDR3 sequence is 17 residues long. Unmatched junction bases numbered 4, after V lost 2 bases and J lost 1 base. CDR1 MDHEN and CDR2 SYDVKM come from the germline V gene.

The V and J genes are TRBV7-2 and TRBJ1-5; TRBD1 matches 7 bases. The CDR3 consists of 15 residues. V trimming: 1 base; J trimming: 5 bases; junction bases outside the gene matches: 5. Per germline, CDR1 SGHTA and CDR2 FQGNSA. CDR3 in amino acids: CASSLVSGGDQPQHF. CDR3 DNA: TGTGCCAGCAGCTTAGTGTCAGGGGGAGATCAGCCCCAGCATTTT.

This rearrangement joins TRBV5-1 to TRBJ2-3; D is perhaps TRBD2 (6 bases). This CDR3 spans 16 amino acids. V was clipped by 0 bases and J by 1 base, with 12 bases between them. CDR1 SGHRS and CDR2 YFSETQ come from the germline V gene. CDR3 sequence reads: CASSLAGGARTDTQYF. Written as DNA, the CDR3 is TGCGCCAGCAGCTTGGCCGGCGGGGCCCGCACAGATACGCAGTATTTT.

This clone was observed once. The chain combines TRBV19 with TRBJ1-2, with D possibly being TRBD1 (6 bases). CDR1 is LNHDA, CDR2 SQIVND, per germline (reference sequence). Trimming removed 6 bases at V and 7 bases at J, with 15 bases between. This CDR3 is built from 13 residues. CDR3 residues: CASSHRVDGGYTF. Here the CDR3 DNA reads TGTGCCAGTAGCCACAGGGTGGATGGTGGCTACACCTTC. The full variable domain, its missing parts supplied by reference TRBV19 and TRBJ1-2, is DGGITQSPKYLFRKEGQNVTLSCEQNLNHDAMYWYRQDPGQGLRLIYYSQIVNDFQKGDIAEGYSVSREKKESFPLTVTSAQKNPTAFYLCASSHRVDGGYTFGSGTRLTVV.

This clone was detected only once. Here the CDR3 reads CASSSTSRETQYF. Here the CDR3 DNA reads TGTGCCAGCAGCTCGACTAGCCGGGAGACCCAGTACTTC. This sequence joins TRBV12-3 or TRBV12-4 and TRBJ2-5; TRBD2 matches at 7 bases. Germline trimming cut 6 bases from V and 5 bases from J; bases unmatched to any gene: 6. This CDR3 has 13 residues.

CDR3 sequence reads: CASSLGRGNEQFF. CDR3 in DNA: TGTGCCAGCAGCTTAGGGAGGGGCAATGAGCAGTTCTTC. J is TRBJ2-1 and V is TRBV11-2; a weak D match, TRBD2 (6 bases). CDR3 length: 13 residues. V lost 1 base and J lost 6, with 7 bases in between. Germline V gene sequence: CDR1 SGHAT, CDR2 FQNNGV.

This sequence joins TRBV5-5 and TRBJ2-2, with 7 bases matching TRBD1. Germline CDR1 is SGHKS and CDR2 is YYEKEE (reference sequence). The CDR3 is 19 residues long. Trimming took 4 bases from V and 1 from J; bases not matched to a gene: 16. This CDR3 is CASSPIGGRNNRNTGELFF. The CDR3 DNA reads as TGTGCCAGCAGCCCTATAGGGGGCCGAAATAACAGGAACACCGGGGAGCTGTTTTTT.

In this sample, this clone turned up a few times. The chain links TRBV4-3 to TRBJ1-4; D might be TRBD1 (5 bases). The CDR3 has 15 residues. CDR1 is LGHNA, CDR2 YSLEER, per germline. Between the trimmed V and J ends, which lost 1 base and 1 base, there was a span of 7 bases. In DNA, the CDR3 is TGCGCCAGCAGCCAAGCGGGGGGAACTAATGAAAAACTGTTTTTT. Translated, it gives CASSQAGGTNEKLFF.

J is TRBJ1-1 and V is TRBV6-5, with D tentatively TRBD1 (5 bases). The germline gives CDR1 MNHEY, CDR2 SVGAGI. The CDR3 extends over 16 amino acids. V shed 2 bases and J shed 4 bases, with 17 bases lying between them. CDR3 amino acids: CASSYPTGGGSTEAFF. The DNA for the CDR3 is TGTGCCAGCAGTTACCCTACCGGGGGGGGATCCACTGAAGCTTTCTTT.

The DNA for the CDR3 is TGTGCCAGCAGTTTTATAAACCGGCAGCCCCAGCATTTT. Residues: CASSFINRQPQHF. The rearrangement links TRBV28 to TRBJ1-5; D not certain. The CDR3 length is 13 residues. CDR1 is MDHEN and CDR2 is SYDVKM in the germline V gene. The V end was cut by 3 bases, the J end by 7 bases, with 10 bases between.

The V and J genes are TRBV9 and TRBJ1-6, with D possibly TRBD1 on 5 matching bases. Germline V gene data show CDR1 as SGDLS and CDR2 as YYNGEE. Between the trimmed V and J ends, which lost 4 bases and 4 bases, there was a span of 18 bases. This CDR3 is built from 17 residues. The CDR3 sequence: CASSPSGTGGYNSPLHF. Written as DNA, the CDR3 is TGTGCCAGCAGCCCATCAGGGACGGGGGGATATAATTCACCCCTCCACTTT.

With respect to this clone: This is likely a read error, given that the CDR3 carries no conserved phenylalanine or tryptophan at its end. This chain connects TRBV29-1 to TRBJ1-2; D is uncertain. The V end was cut by 0 bases, the J end by 8 bases, with 10 bases between. The germline CDR1 and CDR2 sequences are SQVTM and ANQGSEA. This CDR3 is 12 amino acids long. The CDR3 DNA sequence: TGCAGCGTTGAAGATGGGCTAGGAGGCTACACCCTC. This translates into CSVEDGLGGYTL.

The rearrangement uses TRBV3-1 (or the pseudogene TRBV3-2) and TRBJ2-7, with 7 nucleotides matching TRBD2. Germline V gene data show CDR1 as LGHDT and CDR2 as YNNKEL (reference sequence). The CDR3 runs to 16 residues. Trimming cost V 2 bases and J 2 bases; bases outside gene matches: 9. CDR3 in DNA: TGTGCCAGCAGCCAACTTCCAGCGGGGAGCCCCTACGAGCAGTACTTC. It yields the protein CASSQLPAGSPYEQYF.